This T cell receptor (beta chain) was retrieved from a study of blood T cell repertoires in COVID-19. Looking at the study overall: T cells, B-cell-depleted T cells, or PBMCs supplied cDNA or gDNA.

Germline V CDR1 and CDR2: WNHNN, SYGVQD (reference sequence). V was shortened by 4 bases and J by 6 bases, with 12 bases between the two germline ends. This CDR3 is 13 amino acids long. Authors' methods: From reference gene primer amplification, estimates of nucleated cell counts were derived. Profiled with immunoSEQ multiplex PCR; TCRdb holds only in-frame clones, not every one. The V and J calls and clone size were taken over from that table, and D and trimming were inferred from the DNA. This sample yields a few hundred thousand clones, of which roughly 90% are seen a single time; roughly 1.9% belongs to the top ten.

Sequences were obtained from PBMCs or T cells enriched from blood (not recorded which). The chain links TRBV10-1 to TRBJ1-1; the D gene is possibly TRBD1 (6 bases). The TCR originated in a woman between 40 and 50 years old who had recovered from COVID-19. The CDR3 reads CASSGQGLAEAFF. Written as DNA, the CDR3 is TGCGCCAGCAGTGGGCAGGGGTTGGCTGAAGCTTTCTTT.